The clone carrying this T cell receptor (beta chain) was seen a handful of times. The target antigen is unknown. The time point is: persistent/refractory GD, antithyroid drugs over 5 years with positive TRAb. The TCR library used RNA extracted from PBMCs. Germline V gives CDR1 SQVTM, CDR2 ANQGSEA. The V end lost 3 bases, the J end lost 10 bases, and 15 bases lay between the germline ends. The CDR3 is 13 residues long. This entry comes from a study of regulatory T cells in long-lasting Graves disease. Study-wide points: Newly diagnosed disease favored TRBV20-1 and TRBJ2-1 over persistent disease. Lower TCR diversity characterized persistent Graves' patients relative to newly diagnosed patients.

For TCR beta, libraries came from iRepertoire HTBI primers and Arm-PCR of CDR3 regions. A single record per CDR3 protein comes from TCRdb applying MiXCR to the multiplex PCR reads. The sample has a few hundred thousand distinct CDR3 sequences, approximately 23% seen once. The sample consisted of peripheral blood mononuclear cells (PBMCs), taken when the disease was refractory, from a patient treated with antithyroid drugs. The receptor was derived from a woman aged 40 to 50 with Graves disease. This chain links TRBV29-1 with TRBJ1-4, with D maybe TRBD1 (5 bases). The CDR3 loop is CSVDMGNGGKLFF. CDR3 sequence (DNA): TGCAGCGTTGACATGGGCAACGGGGGAAAACTGTTTTTT.